A single sample gave rise to the 20 T cell receptor beta chains below, sequenced in a study of blood T cell repertoires in COVID-19 (dated by TCRdb to the early 2020s). The library relied on the immunoSEQ multiplex PCR assay. The table comes from immuneACCESS by way of TCRdb, which keeps in-frame sequences with V and J called. Part of the clones is missing from these tables; in studies checked, under half for an unresolved V gene and the rest for unknown reasons. Recorded for this sample are about 76,000 clones; approximately 86% of them occurred a single time. The ten largest clones add up to over 15% of the sample. Material: peripheral blood. The source is a human donor in a cohort sampled during active COVID-19.

V is TRBV5-1 and J is TRBJ2-1; weak D call: TRBD1 (6 bases). There are 14 residues in the CDR3. CDR1 and CDR2 from the germline V gene are SGHRS and YFSETQ. V was shortened by 4 bases and J by 6 bases, with 14 bases between the two germline ends. The CDR3 sequence: CASSTQGSSNEQFF. In DNA, the CDR3 is TGCGCCAGCAGCACTCAGGGGAGTAGCAATGAGCAGTTCTTC.

The rearrangement uses TRBV11-1 and TRBJ2-5; TRBD1 matches at 9 bases. The junction had 10 bases not matched to a gene; V was cut back by 6 bases and J by 5 bases. CDR3 length: 15 residues. From germline, CDR1 is SGHAT and CDR2 FQDESV (reference sequence). CDR3 nucleotide sequence: TGTGCCAGCAGTCTAAACAGGGGGCACGGCGAGACCCAGTACTTC. It yields the protein CASSLNRGHGETQYF. The entire variable domain, with the rest obtained from reference TRBV11-1 and TRBJ2-5, is as follows: EAEVAQSPRYKITEKSQAVAFWCDPISGHATLYWYRQILGQGPELLVQFQDESVVDDSQLPKDRFSAERLKGVDSTLKIQPAELGDSAMYLCASSLNRGHGETQYFGPGTRLLVL.

The J gene is TRBJ2-1, the V gene TRBV7-2; tentative D call: TRBD2 (5 bases). This CDR3 has 13 residues. Germline V gives CDR1 SGHTA, CDR2 FQGNSA. V lost 5 bases and J 14 bases, leaving 19 bases between the germline ends. The CDR3 sequence is CASSRHGEAREFF. CDR3 DNA sequence: TGTGCCAGCAGCCGTCACGGCGAGGCGCGGGAGTTCTTC.

This chain connects TRBV10-3 to TRBJ2-7, with TRBD2 matching over 12 bases. This CDR3 is 17 amino acids long. V lost 2 bases to trimming and J lost 2 bases; unmatched junction nucleotides: 7. Per germline, CDR1 ENHRY and CDR2 SYGVKD. CDR3 region: CAISEGLAGGTAYEQYF. The DNA of the CDR3 is TGTGCCATCAGTGAGGGGCTAGCGGGAGGGACTGCCTACGAGCAGTACTTC.

This clone was seen only once. V is TRBV19 and J is TRBJ2-2; 8 nucleotides agree with TRBD1. The ends lost 3 bases at V and 3 bases at J; junction bases unmatched: 6. Germline CDR1 LNHDA, CDR2 SQIVND (reference sequence). The CDR3 spans 16 residues. The CDR3 DNA reads TGTGCCAGTAGTATCTTTGGACAGGGTTACACCGGGGAGCTGTTTTTT. Its protein product is CASSIFGQGYTGELFF.

The chain joins TRBV12-5 to TRBJ2-5, with D possibly matching TRBD2 (6 bases). V dropped 1 base and J dropped 0 bases, with 12 bases sitting between them. The CDR3 sequence is 16 residues long. Germline CDR1 and CDR2: LGHNT and FRNRAP. The CDR3 here is CASGLGKRGNQETQYF. For the CDR3, the DNA is TGTGCTAGTGGTTTGGGGAAACGGGGGAACCAAGAGACCCAGTACTTC.

This clone has just one count. The chain links TRBV20-1 to TRBJ1-2, with D perhaps TRBD1 (6 bases). V was shortened by 3 bases and J by 2 bases, with 13 bases between the two germline ends. In germline, CDR1 is DFQATT, CDR2 SNEGSKA (reference sequence). This CDR3 spans 14 amino acids. CDR3 amino acids: CSASTGIGNYGYTF. The CDR3 DNA follows: TGCAGTGCTAGTACAGGGATCGGGAACTATGGCTACACCTTC.

The V gene is TRBV6-1, the J gene TRBJ1-3, with TRBD1 identical over 7 bases. This CDR3 has 14 residues. V dropped 3 bases and J dropped 5; count of bases not matched to a gene: 4. Germline lookup yields CDR1 MNHNS and CDR2 SASEGT. As DNA, the CDR3 is TGTGCCAGCAGTGAGCTGACAGGGCGAAACACCATATATTTT. As protein: CASSELTGRNTIYF.

This sequence joins TRBV16 and TRBJ2-3; D remains unclear. Per germline, CDR1 KGHSY and CDR2 FQNENV. The CDR3 length is 15 residues. V shed 5 bases and J shed 0 bases, with 12 bases lying between them. This chain's CDR3 is CASSAYGSSTDTQYF. In DNA form, the CDR3 reads TGTGCCAGCAGCGCATACGGGTCTAGCACAGATACGCAGTATTTT.

The chain carries TRBV7-9 and TRBJ2-7, with TRBD1 matching over 9 bases. Germline lookup yields CDR1 SEHNR and CDR2 FQNEAQ (reference sequence). The CDR3 covers 15 residues. The V segment lost 6 bases and the J segment 2 bases; nucleotides outside the gene matches: 8. The CDR3 sequence: CASRLKTGGTYEQYF. CDR3 in DNA: TGTGCCAGCAGACTTAAGACAGGGGGGACCTACGAGCAGTACTTC.

The gene calls are TRBV15 and TRBJ2-3; TRBD2 agrees at 13 bases. The germline V gene has CDR1 LNHNV and CDR2 YYDKDF (reference sequence). After removal of 1 base from V and 5 bases from J, the junction contained 0 bases not matched to a gene. This CDR3 region has 15 residues. DNA for the CDR3: TGTGCCACCAGCAGAGGACTAGCGGGAGGAGATACGCAGTATTTT. It codes for CATSRGLAGGDTQYF.

This chain links TRBV5-6 with TRBJ2-7; D is unresolved. V was cut by 2 bases and J by 7 bases, with 16 bases left in between. Per the germline V gene, CDR1 is SGHDT and CDR2 is YYEEEE. The CDR3 is 14 amino acids. CDR3 in amino acids: CASSLALSRIEQYF. CDR3 nucleotide sequence: TGTGCCAGCAGCTTAGCGTTATCGAGAATTGAGCAGTACTTC.

The rearrangement uses TRBV18 and TRBJ1-5, with 7 bases that match TRBD1. The CDR3 consists of 18 residues. Germline CDR1 and CDR2: KGHSH and LQKENI. The V segment lost 2 bases and the J segment 0 bases; nucleotides outside the gene matches: 10. The CDR3 spells CASSPYYHRDSSNQPQHF. In DNA, the CDR3 is TGTGCCAGCTCACCATACTATCACCGGGACAGTAGCAATCAGCCCCAGCATTTT.

The chain uses TRBV7-3 and TRBJ2-1; TRBD2 is a possible D gene (6 bases). Germline values: CDR1 SGHTA, CDR2 FQGTGA. The V end was cut by 2 bases, the J end by 3 bases, with 14 bases between. The CDR3 runs to 16 residues. The DNA for the CDR3 is TGTGCCAGCAGCTTACTCGGCGGGGCAAACTACAATGAGCAGTTCTTC. Residues: CASSLLGGANYNEQFF.

This chain connects TRBV27 to TRBJ2-7, with 10 bases lining up with TRBD1. CDR1 is MNHEY and CDR2 is SMNVEV in the germline V gene (reference sequence). The CDR3 runs to 14 residues. V was pared by 4 bases and J by 2 bases, with 2 bases of the junction left unmatched. In nucleotides, the CDR3 is TGTGCCAGCAGTTGGACAGGGGGGCCCTACGAGCAGTACTTC. Translated: CASSWTGGPYEQYF.

The CDR3 spells CASSDYTEAFF. The CDR3 DNA sequence: TGTGCCAGTAGTGACTACACTGAAGCTTTCTTT. The genes are TRBV19 and TRBJ1-1; D call uncertain. V was pared by 5 bases and J by 3 bases, with 4 bases between. CDR1 is LNHDA and CDR2 is SQIVND in the germline V gene (reference sequence). CDR3 length: 11 residues.

The chain uses TRBV6-1 and TRBJ2-5, with D perhaps TRBD1 (5 bases). There are 14 residues in the CDR3. V lost 3 bases and J lost 6, with 14 bases in between. Germline-derived CDR1 and CDR2 are MNHNS and SASEGT. CDR3 DNA: TGTGCCAGCAGTGACCTTCAGGGATTACAGACCCAGTACTTC. Amino acid sequence: CASSDLQGLQTQYF.

This clone was counted once. The chain employs TRBV15 and TRBJ2-1; 7 nucleotides match TRBD1. The germline CDR1 and CDR2 sequences are LNHNV and YYDKDF (reference sequence). This CDR3 has 17 amino acids. V lost 2 bases, J lost 3 bases, and 10 bases stayed unmatched. CDR3 sequence: CATSRPTGQAVYNEQFF. CDR3 in DNA: TGTGCCACCAGCAGACCAACCGGACAGGCTGTCTACAATGAGCAGTTCTTC.

The chain uses TRBV11-3 and TRBJ2-5; 8 bases are a match to TRBD1. Trimming took 5 bases from V and 4 from J; bases not matched to a gene: 6. Germline-derived CDR1 and CDR2 are SGHNT and YENEEA. The CDR3 is made up of 14 amino acids. The CDR3: CASSPNTGGETQYF. Here the CDR3 DNA reads TGTGCCAGCAGCCCAAACACAGGGGGAGAGACCCAGTACTTC.

The chain links TRBV2 to TRBJ2-2, with D unclear. Germline CDR1 is SNHLY and CDR2 is FYNNEI. V gave up 7 bases and J gave up 2 bases, with 5 bases separating them. CDR3 length: 12 residues. The CDR3 DNA is TGTGCCAGCACCAGAAACACCGGGGAGCTGTTTTTT. This sequence encodes CASTRNTGELFF. Variable domain in full (rest from reference TRBV2 and TRBJ2-2): EPEVTQTPSHQVTQMGQEVILRCVPISNHLYFYWYRQILGQKVEFLVSFYNNEISEKSEIFDDQFSVERPDGSNFTLKIRSTKLEDSAMYFCASTRNTGELFFGEGSRLTVL.